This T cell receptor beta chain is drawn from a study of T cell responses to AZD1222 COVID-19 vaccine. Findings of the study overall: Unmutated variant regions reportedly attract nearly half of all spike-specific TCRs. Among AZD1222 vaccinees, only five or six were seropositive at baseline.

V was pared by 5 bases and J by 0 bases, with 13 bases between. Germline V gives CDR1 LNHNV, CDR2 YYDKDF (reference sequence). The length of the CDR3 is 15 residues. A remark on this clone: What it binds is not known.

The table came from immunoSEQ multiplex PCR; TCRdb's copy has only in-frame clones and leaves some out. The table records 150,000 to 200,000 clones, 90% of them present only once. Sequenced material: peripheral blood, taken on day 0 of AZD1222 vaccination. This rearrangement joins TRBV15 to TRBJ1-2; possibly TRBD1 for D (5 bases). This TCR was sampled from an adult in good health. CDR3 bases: TGTGCCACCAGCCGCGACAGAGGGACTAACTATGGCTACACCTTC. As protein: CATSRDRGTNYGYTF.